This T cell receptor beta chain was identified in a study of shared clonotypes between healthy human individuals. Libraries were prepared by immunoSEQ multiplex PCR; TCRdb keeps only in-frame clonotypes and omits some of them. The data contain about 120,000 clones, 68% of them singletons. This clone came up many times. CDR1 is SNHLY, CDR2 FYNNEI, per germline. V gave up 8 bases and J gave up 0 bases, with 5 bases separating them. CDR3 length: 13 residues. J is TRBJ2-6 and V is TRBV2; D not resolved. The material sequenced was memory CD8+ T cells sorted from blood. The subset here: CD45RO+ cells pooled with CCR7-negative TemRA cells. The source is a woman aged 30 to 39 in good health. In DNA, the CDR3 is TGTGCCAGCGTAAGCTCTGGGGCCAACGTCCTGACTTTC. It specifies CASVSSGANVLTF.